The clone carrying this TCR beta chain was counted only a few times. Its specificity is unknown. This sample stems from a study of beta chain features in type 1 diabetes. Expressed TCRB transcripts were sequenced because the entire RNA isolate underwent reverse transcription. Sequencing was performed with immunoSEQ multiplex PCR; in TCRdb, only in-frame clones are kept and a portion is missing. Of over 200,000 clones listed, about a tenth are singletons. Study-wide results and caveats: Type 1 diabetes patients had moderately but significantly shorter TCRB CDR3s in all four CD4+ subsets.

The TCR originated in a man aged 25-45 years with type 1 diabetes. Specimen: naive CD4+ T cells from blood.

CDR3 nucleotide sequence: TGTGCCATCAAGGGGGGGGCAGAGAGCCAAGAGACCCAGTACTTC. Protein product: CAIKGGAESQETQYF. This chain joins TRBV10-3 and TRBJ2-5; D is possibly TRBD2 (7 bases). The germline V and J ends were trimmed by 7 bases and 1 base, with 16 bases remaining between them. Germline lookup yields CDR1 ENHRY and CDR2 SYGVKD. This CDR3 spans 15 amino acids.